This T cell receptor (beta chain) is from a study of blood T cell repertoires in COVID-19. Study in general: COVID-19 samples from acute and convalescent phases originated in the United States, Italy and Spain. In each case, the material was cDNA or gDNA derived from T cells, B-cell-depleted T cells, or PBMCs.

V dropped 5 bases and J dropped 5; count of bases not matched to a gene: 13. CDR3 length: 17 residues. Germline assignment: CDR1 SGHVS and CDR2 FQNEAQ. Produced via immunoSEQ multiplex PCR; TCRdb's table is partial and in-frame only. The data hold around 53,000 clones, with roughly 84% observed a single time. The chain is built from TRBV7-8 and TRBJ2-5, with 11 bases fitting TRBD2. The specimen was peripheral blood. The clonotype comes from a man aged 70 or older with active COVID-19. The CDR3 protein is CASSPRVTSGSGETQYF. The CDR3 nucleotides are TGTGCCAGCAGCCCCAGGGTTACTAGCGGGAGCGGGGAGACCCAGTACTTC.